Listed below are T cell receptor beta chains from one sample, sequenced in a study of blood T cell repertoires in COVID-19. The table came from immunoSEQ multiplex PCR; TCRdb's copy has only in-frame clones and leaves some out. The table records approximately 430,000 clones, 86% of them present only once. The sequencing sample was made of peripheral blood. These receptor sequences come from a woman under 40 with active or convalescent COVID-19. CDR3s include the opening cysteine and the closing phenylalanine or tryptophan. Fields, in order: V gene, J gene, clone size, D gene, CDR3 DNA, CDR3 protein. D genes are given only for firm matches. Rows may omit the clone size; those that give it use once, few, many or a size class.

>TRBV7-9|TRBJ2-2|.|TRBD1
TGTGCCAGCAGCCCCCGGGACAGGGGGCTGAACGGGGAGCTGTTTTTT
CASSPRDRGLNGELFF
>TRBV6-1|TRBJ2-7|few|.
TGTGCCAGCAGTGAAGTAGACGGGGGGCCTTCCTACGAGCAGTACTTC
CASSEVDGGPSYEQYF
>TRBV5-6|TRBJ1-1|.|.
TGTGCCAGCAGCTTGGGGCCGCCGGGGAGTCAAGCTTTCTTT
CASSLGPPGSQAFF
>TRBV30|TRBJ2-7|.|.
TGTGCCTGGTATAAAAGCGGGCTGGGCTACGAGCAGTACTTC
CAWYKSGLGYEQYF
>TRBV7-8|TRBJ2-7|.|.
TGTGCCAGCAGCTTAGTGGCCAGCTCCTACGAGCAGTACTTC
CASSLVASSYEQYF
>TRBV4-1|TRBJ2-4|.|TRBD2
TGCGCCAGCAGCCAATCGGTACTAGCGGGAGGGGTGGCCAAAAACATTCAGTACTTC
CASSQSVLAGGVAKNIQYF
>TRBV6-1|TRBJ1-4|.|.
TGTGCCAGCAGTGAACAGGGATTACGGGAAAAACTGTTTTTT
CASSEQGLREKLFF
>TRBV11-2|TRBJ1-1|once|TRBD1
TGTGCCAGCAGCCCGACAGGGTGGACGAACACTGAAGCTTTCTTT
CASSPTGWTNTEAFF
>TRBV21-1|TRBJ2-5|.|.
TGTGCCACCTTATTAACTAGCAGTCTTTGCCAAGAGACCCAGTACTTC
CATLLTSSLCQETQYF
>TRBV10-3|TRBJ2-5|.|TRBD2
TGTGCCATCAGCCCTGGTGGGGAGGGAGAGACCCAGTACTTC
CAISPGGEGETQYF
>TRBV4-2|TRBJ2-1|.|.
TGTGCCAGCAGCCAAGACTACGGACTGTACAATGAGCAGTTCTTC
CASSQDYGLYNEQFF
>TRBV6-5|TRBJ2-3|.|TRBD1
TGTGCCAGCAGCTTGGACAGGGTGTTGACAGATACGCAGTATTTT
CASSLDRVLTDTQYF
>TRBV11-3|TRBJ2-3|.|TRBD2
TGTGCCAGCAGCCCGCTAGCGGGGCCCGACACAGATACGCAGTATTTT
CASSPLAGPDTDTQYF
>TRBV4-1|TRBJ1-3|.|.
TGCGCCAGCAGCCAGGACGACAGCTCTGGAAACACCATATATTTT
CASSQDDSSGNTIYF
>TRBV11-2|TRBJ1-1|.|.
TGTGCCAGCAGCTTAGGTAGTGGCACTGAAGCTTTCTTT
CASSLGSGTEAFF
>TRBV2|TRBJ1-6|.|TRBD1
TGTGCCAGCAGTGAAGTGGGACAGGGTATCTCACCCCTCCACTTT
CASSEVGQGISPLHF
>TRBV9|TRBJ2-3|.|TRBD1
TGTGCCAGCAGCGTAAGGGACAGGGAGTTCACAGATACGCAGTATTTT
CASSVRDREFTDTQYF
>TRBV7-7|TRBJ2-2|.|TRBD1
TGTGCCAGCAGCTCAGGACAGGGGATCCCCGGGGAGCTGTTTTTT
CASSSGQGIPGELFF
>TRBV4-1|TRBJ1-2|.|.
TGCGCCAGCAGAAACCGACGGGCCAGGGAGGATGGCTACACCTTC
CASRNRRAREDGYTF
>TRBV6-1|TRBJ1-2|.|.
TGTGCCAGCAGTGAAGGTACGACAGCCTGGGATGGCTACACCTTC
CASSEGTTAWDGYTF
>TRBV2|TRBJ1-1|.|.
TGTGCCAGCGCTTCCTCCGCGGTGACTGAAGCTTTCTTT
CASASSAVTEAFF
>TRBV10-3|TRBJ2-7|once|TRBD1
TGTGCCATCAGTGGCCCGGGACAGTACGAGCAGTACTTC
CAISGPGQYEQYF